The entry that follows covers one TCR beta chain sequence. Its antigen is undetermined. CDR3 size: 17 residues. With V trimmed by 0 bases and J by 2 bases, 8 bases remained unmatched. Germline CDR1 ENHRY, CDR2 SYGVKD. The data belong to a study of OX40 agonist ivuxolimab in advanced cancers. In the study overall: Intravenous ivuxolimab was administered to patients every 2 weeks at 0.01 to 10 mg/kg.

Study-level results: Nonresponders included some who also had low normalized T-cell clonal expansion. Patients with a partial response at 0.1-3.0 mg/kg had among the lowest clonal expansion. CD8+ T cells (on average) carried more expanded clones than CD4+ T cells.

The data were produced by immunoSEQ multiplex PCR, yet TCRdb's version contains in-frame clones alone and is incomplete. Seen here are approximately 20,000 clones, approximately 80% observed once, and the top ten hold roughly 24%. The chain couples TRBV10-3 to TRBJ2-7; the match to TRBD2 covers 9 bases. The sequence was collected from an adult with an advanced solid tumor such as melanoma, head and neck, liver or kidney cancer. This sample comprised CD4+ or CD8+ T cells sorted from blood, obtained in a trial of the OX40 agonist ivuxolimab. The CDR3 is CAISESHSGSFPYEQYF. Written as DNA, the CDR3 is TGTGCCATCAGTGAGTCGCATAGCGGGAGTTTTCCCTACGAGCAGTACTTC.